These 28 T cell receptor beta chains came from one sample sequenced in a study of immune cell composition in non-small cell lung cancer. Sequencing used immunoSEQ multiplex PCR; TCRdb keeps in-frame clones, though not all of them. The sample consists of several thousand clones, approximately 84% of them appearing once. Normal lung sampling was at least 3 cm from the tumour, as distant as possible. The specimen sequenced was non-adjacent lung tissue. All receptors derive from a human donor with non-small cell lung cancer.

A word on this clone: At one end the junction does not follow the germline gene, possibly because of a read error. The chain combines TRBV27 with TRBJ1-1, with D hard to call. The CDR3 has 15 residues. Germline values: CDR1 MNHEY, CDR2 SMNVEV (reference sequence). CDR3 residues: CASTLKYGINTEAFF. In DNA form, the CDR3 reads TGTGCCAGCACTTTAAAGTACGGAATAAACACTGAAGCTTTCTTT.

The V call is TRBV10-3, the J call TRBJ1-1; 8 nucleotides align to TRBD1. Germline V gene lookup returns CDR1 ENHRY and CDR2 SYGVKD. Trimming cost V 6 bases and J 1 base; bases outside gene matches: 10. The CDR3 has 16 amino acids. CDR3 residues: CAIRPGGGRSNTEAFF. CDR3 nucleotides: TGTGCCATCAGACCAGGGGGCGGGAGGTCGAACACTGAAGCTTTCTTT.

The genes are TRBV6-4 and TRBJ2-2, with TRBD1 matching 8 bases. J gave up 3 bases and V 7 bases, and 7 bases lay outside the gene matches. Germline lookup yields CDR1 MRHNA and CDR2 SNTAGT. The CDR3 is made up of 15 amino acids. The CDR3 DNA reads as TGTGCCAGCAAAAGAGGGACAGGAGACACCGGGGAGCTGTTTTTT. The encoded protein is CASKRGTGDTGELFF.

This clone is a singleton in its sample. The chain employs TRBV5-5 and TRBJ1-1; 9 bases match TRBD1. This CDR3 contains 16 residues. J gave up 1 base and V 3 bases, and 7 bases lay outside the gene matches. The V gene's germline CDR1 is SGHKS and CDR2 YYEKEE (reference sequence). The CDR3 sequence: CASSSTGGGRNTEAFF. The CDR3 bases are TGTGCCAGCAGCTCCACAGGGGGCGGTAGGAACACTGAAGCTTTCTTT.

The chain couples TRBV28 to TRBJ1-1, with D possibly being TRBD1 (5 bases). With 3 bases removed from V and 4 bases from J, the gap between germline ends came to 9 bases. In germline, CDR1 is MDHEN, CDR2 SYDVKM. The CDR3 is 13 amino acids. The CDR3 region is CASSFLGGTEAFF. DNA for the CDR3: TGTGCCAGCAGTTTTCTCGGGGGCACTGAAGCTTTCTTT.

V is TRBV14 and J is TRBJ2-3; TRBD2 agrees at 7 bases. Germline lookup yields CDR1 SGHDN and CDR2 FVKESK. J gave up 6 bases and V 5 bases, and 14 bases lay outside the gene matches. The CDR3 extends over 16 amino acids. The CDR3 loop is CASSVEGGRVVDTQYF. The CDR3 DNA is TGTGCCAGCAGCGTAGAGGGAGGGAGGGTCGTTGATACGCAGTATTTT.

CDR3 sequence (DNA): TGCGCCAGCAGCCAAGAAGGGGCTAGCGGCTACAATGAGCAGTTCTTC. This sequence encodes CASSQEGASGYNEQFF. This chain links TRBV4-3 with TRBJ2-1, with TRBD2 matching over 7 bases. The ends lost 0 bases at V and 3 bases at J; junction bases unmatched: 5. The CDR3 is 16 residues long. Germline CDR1 reads LGHNA; CDR2 reads YSLEER.

The rearrangement joins TRBV11-2 to TRBJ2-7; a possible D gene is TRBD1 (6 bases). CDR1 and CDR2 (germline): SGHAT, FQNNGV. The length of the CDR3 is 15 residues. V lost 5 bases and J lost 0, with 14 bases in between. The CDR3 region is CASSRHGQNSYEQYF. The CDR3 DNA follows: TGTGCCAGCAGCCGGCACGGACAGAACTCCTACGAGCAGTACTTC.

The gene calls are TRBV28 and TRBJ2-2; D is possibly TRBD2 (6 bases). Germline CDR1 and CDR2: MDHEN and SYDVKM. This CDR3 comprises 13 residues. The V and J ends lost 2 bases and 5 bases respectively, with 6 bases between them. The chain's CDR3 is CASSLGGTGELFF. CDR3 in DNA: TGTGCCAGCAGTTTAGGAGGGACCGGGGAGCTGTTTTTT.

The V call is TRBV13, the J call TRBJ2-7; D is perhaps TRBD1 or TRBD2 (5 bases each). This CDR3 has 15 residues. Germline CDR1 PRHDT, CDR2 FYEKMQ (reference sequence). V was cut by 0 bases and J by 5 bases, with 14 bases left in between. The CDR3 sequence is CASSLGLPGSDEQYF. CDR3 nucleotides: TGTGCCAGCAGCTTAGGGTTGCCAGGGAGCGACGAGCAGTACTTC.

This clone was counted a few times. V gene TRBV6-5 combines with J gene TRBJ2-7; D perhaps matches TRBD1 (5 bases). This CDR3 has 15 amino acids. Trimming took 5 bases from V and 3 from J, leaving 17 bases between them. The V gene's germline CDR1 is MNHEY and CDR2 SVGAGI. In DNA, the CDR3 is TGTGCCAGCAGTCCCCCGGGCAGGGTGCTCTACGAGCAGTACTTC. Its protein is CASSPPGRVLYEQYF.

The chain joins TRBV15 to TRBJ1-5; possible D gene TRBD1, 5 bases. The CDR3 has 16 residues. The germline gives CDR1 LNHNV, CDR2 YYDKDF (reference sequence). V dropped 5 bases and J dropped 0 bases, with 14 bases sitting between them. Here the CDR3 DNA reads TGTGCCACCAGCTCACCCCGACAGTATAGCAATCAGCCCCAGCATTTT. It is translated as CATSSPRQYSNQPQHF.

The chain joins TRBV29-1 to TRBJ2-1; D is unresolved. CDR3 length: 12 amino acids. Germline V gives CDR1 SQVTM, CDR2 ANQGSEA. V gave up 5 bases and J gave up 6 bases, with 11 bases separating them. In DNA form, the CDR3 reads TGCAGCGTTTTCGAAAAGGGCAATGAGCAGTTCTTC. Protein: CSVFEKGNEQFF.

V is TRBV11-1 and J is TRBJ2-6; possibly TRBD1 or TRBD2 for D (6 bases each). This CDR3 comprises 15 residues. CDR1 is SGHAT and CDR2 is FQDESV in the germline V gene (reference sequence). The V end was cut by 5 bases, the J end by 7 bases, with 15 bases between. CDR3 sequence (DNA): TGTGCCAGCAGCAATGTGGGGGGCAGCGCCAACGTCCTGACTTTC. Its translation: CASSNVGGSANVLTF.

The chain recombines TRBV7-2 with TRBJ2-5; 7 nucleotides agree with TRBD2. This CDR3 is built from 13 residues. The V and J ends lost 7 bases and 1 base, in that order; junction bases with no gene match: 3. Germline V CDR1 and CDR2: SGHTA, FQGNSA. The CDR3 DNA reads TGTGCCAGCATGCGGGGGACCCAAGAGACCCAGTACTTC. This encodes CASMRGTQETQYF.

As regards this clone: An end of the junction differs from the germline gene, which may be a read error. This chain links TRBV5-1 with TRBJ1-4; TRBD1 agrees at 7 bases. The CDR3 consists of 14 residues. Germline V lookup: CDR1 SGHRS, CDR2 YFSETQ. The CDR3 DNA is TGCGCCAGCAGCCGACAGGGCTTAGGGAGAAAAACTGTTTTT. Amino acid sequence: CASSRQGLGRKTVF. Together with reference TRBV5-1 and TRBJ1-4, the CDR3 gives the full variable domain: KAGVTQTPRYLIKTRGQQVTLSCSPISGHRSVSWYQQTPGQGLQFLFEYFSETQRNKGNFPGRFSGRQFSNSRSEMNVSTLELGDSALYLCASSRQGLGRKTVFGSGTQLSVL.

The chain has TRBV5-5 and TRBJ2-7; D ambiguous. Between the trimmed V and J ends, which lost 0 bases and 6 bases, there was a span of 16 bases. This CDR3 is built from 15 residues. The germline CDR1 and CDR2 sequences are SGHKS and YYEKEE (reference sequence). CDR3 in amino acids: CASSLVGQFPGEQYF. The CDR3 bases are TGTGCCAGCAGCTTGGTGGGCCAATTTCCGGGCGAGCAGTACTTC.

The rearrangement links TRBV7-6 to TRBJ2-3, with D unclear. V was trimmed by 5 bases and J by 5 bases, leaving 8 bases between them. Germline V gene sequence: CDR1 SGHVS, CDR2 FNYEAQ. The CDR3 extends over 12 amino acids. CDR3 bases: TGTGCCAGCAGCGCTTGGGTAGATACGCAGTATTTT. Residues: CASSAWVDTQYF.

The chain employs TRBV27 and TRBJ1-5, with TRBD1 as a possible D gene (5 bases). The CDR3 is made up of 16 amino acids. From germline, CDR1 is MNHEY and CDR2 SMNVEV (reference sequence). Trimming shortened V by 4 bases and J by 2 bases, and 15 bases separated the two germline ends. The CDR3 coding sequence is TGTGCCAGCAGTTACTCAGGGCAAGAGGGCAATCAGCCCCAGCATTTT. As protein: CASSYSGQEGNQPQHF.

The genes are TRBV7-9 and TRBJ2-7, with a tentative D call TRBD1 (6 bases). CDR1 and CDR2 (germline): SEHNR, FQNEAQ (reference sequence). The ends were cut back, 3 bases at V and 2 bases at J, with 11 bases in the middle. The CDR3 runs to 14 residues. The CDR3 sequence: CASSLAGQPYEQYF. As DNA, the CDR3 is TGTGCCAGCAGCTTGGCCGGACAGCCCTACGAGCAGTACTTC.

This clone was counted a single time. This chain uses TRBV25-1 with TRBJ2-3; no reliable D call. This CDR3 has 13 amino acids. V lost 7 bases and J 2 bases, leaving 10 bases between the germline ends. Germline V gives CDR1 MGHDK, CDR2 SYGVNS. DNA of the CDR3: TGTGCCAGCAAGACGGACCACACAGATACGCAGTATTTT. Encoded protein: CASKTDHTDTQYF.

The J gene is TRBJ2-3, the V gene TRBV5-1, with TRBD2 identical over 14 bases. The trim removed 4 bases at V and 2 bases at J, leaving 9 bases unmatched. Germline CDR1 and CDR2: SGHRS and YFSETQ. CDR3 length: 18 amino acids. The CDR3 spells CASSARTSGGTTTDTQYF. In DNA, the CDR3 is TGCGCCAGCAGCGCTCGGACTAGCGGGGGGACCACCACAGATACGCAGTATTTT.

The chain combines TRBV11-1 with TRBJ2-5; 8 bases align to TRBD2. Germline loops: CDR1 SGHAT, CDR2 FQDESV (reference sequence). This CDR3 has 17 residues. V was pared by 0 bases and J by 1 base, with 7 bases of the junction left unmatched. The DNA for the CDR3 is TGTGCCAGCAGCTTAGCAGTAGCGGGGAATCCCCAAGAGACCCAGTACTTC. It encodes CASSLAVAGNPQETQYF.

The chain uses TRBV27 and TRBJ1-5; possibly TRBD1 for D (6 bases). CDR1 is MNHEY, CDR2 SMNVEV, per germline (reference sequence). The CDR3 is made up of 15 amino acids. Trimming cost V 3 bases and J 6 bases, with 15 bases left between them. The CDR3 here is CASSFRQGLGQPQHF. In DNA, the CDR3 is TGTGCCAGCAGTTTCCGCCAGGGGCTCGGTCAGCCCCAGCATTTT.

This clone was detected only a few times. This rearrangement joins TRBV6-6 to TRBJ2-2; unclear D gene. The germline V gene has CDR1 MNHNY and CDR2 SVGAGI (reference sequence). Trimming pared 5 bases from V and 1 base from J, leaving 5 bases between. The CDR3 runs to 13 residues. The CDR3 is CASSIQNTGELFF. CDR3 bases: TGTGCCAGCAGTATTCAGAACACCGGGGAGCTGTTTTTT.

This clone was recorded once. The chain is built from TRBV18 and TRBJ2-7; D may be TRBD1 (5 bases). V shed 2 bases and J shed 0 bases, with 8 bases lying between them. In germline, CDR1 is KGHSH, CDR2 LQKENI. The CDR3 is 14 residues long. CDR3 protein: CASSPSGISYEQYF. The CDR3 DNA reads as TGTGCCAGCTCACCATCAGGGATCTCCTACGAGCAGTACTTC.

Worth noting for this clone: Its ends do not fully match the called genes, so a read error is possible. The chain joins TRBV7-7 to TRBJ2-2; D is unresolved. This CDR3 contains 15 residues. The germline gives CDR1 SSHAT, CDR2 FNYEAQ (reference sequence). The CDR3 reads CASSLESPNTGELFF. DNA of the CDR3: TGTGCTAGCAGCTTAGAAAGCCCGAACACCGGGGAGCTGTTTTTT.

V usage is TRBV7-9 and J usage is TRBJ2-5; tentatively, D is TRBD1 or TRBD2 (5 bases each). Germline CDR1 and CDR2: SEHNR and FQNEAQ (reference sequence). This CDR3 contains 13 residues. The V end was cut by 2 bases, the J end by 3 bases, with 7 bases between. Written as DNA, the CDR3 is TGTGCCAGCAGCTTAAGAGGGGAAGAGACCCAGTACTTC. Its protein is CASSLRGEETQYF.